A selection of T cell receptor beta chains follows, all from one sample in a study of tumor and adjacent non-tumor tissue in lung cancer. TCRdb analysed the multiplex PCR reads with MiXCR anew, one entry per CDR3 protein. The sample contains more than 75,000 distinct CDR3 sequences, over 75% of which appear only once. Material for sequencing was lung tumor tissue. Receptors were obtained from a woman in her fifties or sixties with non-small cell lung cancer. Both conserved end residues are part of each CDR3. Fields, in order: V gene, clone size, J gene, D gene, CDR3 DNA, CDR3 protein. A D gene is named only where the DNA matches it firmly. A row's size may be missing; if present it is once, few, many or a size class.

TRBV6-2/TRBV6-3	NA	TRBJ2-3	TRBD1	TGTGCCATCAGACCCGGGACAGGGATCAATCAGCCCCAGTATTTT	CAIRPGTGINQPQYF
TRBV28	many	TRBJ2-7	TRBD2	TGTGCCAGCAGTTTACCGGCTAGCGGGAGTTACGAGCAGTACTTC	CASSLPASGSYEQYF
TRBV6-1	NA	TRBJ2-1	TRBD1	TGTGTCGGCAGCGCTCCAGGGGGCAGAGAGATCAATGAGCAGTTCTTC	CVGSAPGGREINEQFF
TRBV20-1	NA	TRBJ2-1	NA	TGCAATGCTAACTTAGGGGGAGGCTACAATGAGCAGTTCTTC	CNANLGGGYNEQFF
TRBV5-4	once	TRBJ2-6	TRBD1	TGTGCCAGCAGCCCAGGGGGCTCGGGGGCCAACGCCCCGACTTTC	CASSPGGSGANAPTF
TRBV20-1	NA	TRBJ2-7	NA	TGCACTGCTAGAAATCGGCTTGGAGGGCTCAATGAGCAGTACTTC	CTARNRLGGLNEQYF
TRBV4-2	NA	TRBJ1-3	NA	TGTACCAGCAGCCAAGATCGGGTGGAGCCTGGAAACACCATATATTTT	CTSSQDRVEPGNTIYF
TRBV20-1	NA	TRBJ2-3	TRBD2	TGCAATGCAGGGGGCCCCGGGACTAGCGGGATCACAGATACGCAGTATTTT	CNAGGPGTSGITDTQYF
TRBV6-7	NA	TRBJ1-4	NA	TGTGCCAGCAGTTCCGGGGGCCGTTCAACTAATGAAAAACTGTTTTTT	CASSSGGRSTNEKLFF
TRBV7-8	few	TRBJ2-1	TRBD2	TGTGTCAGCAGCTTTTCCGGTAGCGGGATTTGGAATGAGCAGTTCTTC	CVSSFSGSGIWNEQFF
TRBV29-1	NA	TRBJ2-1	NA	NA	CNVGGGSNEQLF
TRBV6-1	NA	TRBJ2-3	TRBD1	TGCGACAGCAGTGAAGGAGGCTTTGGGACAGGCACAGATACGCAGTATTTT	CDSSEGGFGTGTDTQYF
TRBV6-6	NA	TRBJ2-1	NA	TGTGCTAGCAGTTACTCTTGGCAGGACAATGAGCAGTTCTTC	CASSYSWQDNEQFF
TRBV6-6	NA	TRBJ2-1	NA	TGTGCTAGCAGTATGGTGAGCTCCTACATTGAGCAGTTCTTC	CASSMVSSYIEQFF
TRBV29-1	once	TRBJ1-4	NA	TGCAGCGTGTTCGACGAGGAGGCTGAAAAGCTGTTTTTT	CSVFDEEAEKLFF
TRBV6-2/TRBV6-3	NA	TRBJ2-2	NA	TGTGCCAGTAGTTACTCGATAGTTGGCGGGAAGAACACCGGGGAGCTGTTTTTT	CASSYSIVGGKNTGELFF
TRBV6-5	NA	TRBJ1-2	NA	TGTGCCAGCAGTTACTCGAGAGGAGAAGGCAATGGCTACACCTTC	CASSYSRGEGNGYTF
TRBV11-2	NA	TRBJ2-7	NA	TGTGCCAGCGACCAGTCGTCGGTTTCCTACGAGCAGTACTTC	CASDQSSVSYEQYF
TRBV6-1	NA	TRBJ2-1	NA	TGTGCCAGCAGTGCGCGCCGGTTAGACTTCTTACTCTCGACAGCCTACAATGAGCAATTCTTC	CASSARRLDFLLSTAYNEQFF
TRBV11-1	NA	TRBJ1-1	NA	TGTGCCAGCATGTCCGAGGACTGGTTGAACAGTGAAGCTTTCTTT	CASMSEDWLNSEAFF
TRBV6-2/TRBV6-3	NA	TRBJ1-5	NA	TGTGCCAGCACCCAAGGGACTGGTTATCGGCATCAGCATTTT	CASTQGTGYRHQHF
TRBV20-1	NA	TRBJ2-7	TRBD2	TGCAGTACTCTAGCGGGAGAGGCCTACGGGCAGTACTTC	CSTLAGEAYGQYF
TRBV20-1	NA	TRBJ2-7	NA	TGCAGAGCTACTCAAGGACAGAGTTCCCACGAGCAGTACTTC	CRATQGQSSHEQYF
TRBV20-1	NA	TRBJ1-1	NA	TGCAGTGCTAGAGGGGAGCAGGGCGAGTTGGACACTGAAGCTTTCTTT	CSARGEQGELDTEAFF
TRBV11-2	few	TRBJ2-2	NA	TGTGTTAGCAGCAAAAACTGGGACACCGGGGAGCTGTTATTT	CVSSKNWDTGELLF
TRBV6-5	NA	TRBJ2-3	NA	TGTGCCACCAGTTTTAGGGGACAAGCGCAAGATACGCAGTATTTT	CATSFRGQAQDTQYF
TRBV28	NA	TRBJ2-2	NA	TGTGCCAGCAGTTTTACCACCGGGAAGCTGTTTTTT	CASSFTTGKLFF
TRBV6-5	few	TRBJ2-1	NA	TGTGCCAGCAGTCAATTCTCTGGCAGTGAGCAGTTCTTC	CASSQFSGSEQFF
TRBV12-3/TRBV12-4	NA	TRBJ2-2	NA	TGTGTCAGAATAAACACCGGGGAGCTGTTTTTT	CVRINTGELFF
TRBV5-6	NA	TRBJ1-4	NA	TGTGCCAGCAACCTGGGGGGAAGCTGCGAAAAACTGTTTTTT	CASNLGGSCEKLFF
TRBV18	NA	TRBJ1-1	TRBD1	TGTGCCAGCTCACCCTGTTCGCGACAGGGGGCGAGAGGTGAAGCTTTCTTT	CASSPCSRQGARGEAFF
TRBV11-2	few	TRBJ2-3	NA	TGTGCCAGCAGCCCCAGGGTGAGGGCAGATACGCAGTATTTT	CASSPRVRADTQYF